This T cell receptor (beta chain) was captured in a study of multiple sclerosis patients with progressive multifocal leukoencephalopathy. Per the germline V gene, CDR1 is SGHDN and CDR2 is FVKESK. This CDR3 region has 15 residues. Trimming pared 4 bases from V and 5 bases from J, leaving 14 bases between. Sequencing was at survey level. Profiled with immunoSEQ multiplex PCR; TCRdb holds only in-frame clones, not every one. The data hold fewer than 40,000 clones, with more than 75% observed a single time. Findings and caveats of the study: PML-onset expanded TRB clones were detectable before and during natalizumab therapy.

Described time point: time of PML onset. In its sample, this clone was seen a few times. Its antigen remains unidentified. The V gene is TRBV14, the J gene TRBJ2-2; D may be TRBD1 (5 bases). The receptor comes from a human donor with progressive multifocal leukoencephalopathy. The sample here was PBMCs, taken from a patient treated with natalizumab. CDR3 coding DNA: TGTGCCAGCAGCCCCCGGCAGGGATGGACCGGGGAGCTGTTTTTT. Protein sequence: CASSPRQGWTGELFF.